Shown below are 20 T cell receptor beta chains from a single sample sequenced in a study of blood T cell repertoires in COVID-19. The repertoire was sequenced with immunoSEQ multiplex PCR; TCRdb's copy has only in-frame clones and lacks some. This repertoire shows over 150,000 clones, roughly 80% found once; its top ten account for under 15%. Sequencing input: peripheral blood. Source of these receptors: a woman aged 45-59 years with acute or convalescent COVID-19.

This chain connects TRBV6-5 to TRBJ1-6; D not resolved. This CDR3 is 15 amino acids long. CDR1 MNHEY and CDR2 SVGAGI come from the germline V gene. The V end was cut by 0 bases, the J end by 7 bases, with 10 bases between. CDR3 in amino acids: CASSYSGGWNSPLHF. The CDR3 DNA sequence: TGTGCCAGCAGTTACTCGGGAGGTTGGAATTCACCCCTCCACTTT.

The rearrangement joins TRBV30 to TRBJ2-1, with D maybe TRBD2 (5 bases). The CDR3 totals 15 residues. Looked up from germline, CDR1 is GTSNPN and CDR2 is SVGIG (reference sequence). Trimming pared 0 bases from V and 2 bases from J, leaving 11 bases between. The CDR3 region has the DNA TGTGCCTGGAGTGTTAAGAGGGCTGCCTACAATGAGCAGTTCTTC. Its translation is CAWSVKRAAYNEQFF.

Here the CDR3 reads CASTRLSFQVNSPLHF. In DNA form, the CDR3 reads TGTGCCAGCACCCGTCTTTCCTTCCAGGTGAATTCACCCCTCCACTTT. The J gene is TRBJ1-6, the V gene TRBV7-2; D is unclear. The V gene's germline CDR1 is SGHTA and CDR2 FQGNSA. The V end lost 7 bases, the J end lost 7 bases, and 20 bases lay between the germline ends. The CDR3 is made up of 16 amino acids.

This clone has only one observation. The chain is built from TRBV4-1 and TRBJ2-7; TRBD1 matches at 9 bases. Trimming removed 2 bases from V and 7 bases from J; junction bases left unmatched: 3. In germline, CDR1 is MGHRA, CDR2 YSYEKL. This CDR3 has 13 amino acids. CDR3 DNA sequence: TGCGCCAGCAGCCAACCCGGACAGGGGGAGCAGTACTTC. This translates into CASSQPGQGEQYF.

The chain links TRBV5-6 to TRBJ2-7; a possible D gene is TRBD2 (5 bases). The germline CDR1 and CDR2 sequences are SGHDT and YYEEEE. The CDR3 has 14 amino acids. V lost 0 bases and J lost 4, with 11 bases in between. The CDR3 loop is CASSLDGKGYEQYF. DNA for the CDR3: TGTGCCAGCAGCTTGGACGGGAAAGGGTACGAGCAGTACTTC.

The chain couples TRBV4-3 to TRBJ1-6; D possibly corresponds to TRBD1 (5 bases). V lost 0 bases and J 4 bases, leaving 22 bases between the germline ends. CDR1 LGHNA and CDR2 YSLEER come from the germline V gene. This CDR3 spans 20 amino acids. This CDR3 reads CASSQDWSGLGGVYNSPLHF. The CDR3 DNA follows: TGCGCCAGCAGCCAAGATTGGTCGGGCCTCGGGGGAGTTTATAATTCACCCCTCCACTTT.

This chain links TRBV7-9 with TRBJ1-1; TRBD1 aligns across 8 bases. V lost 6 bases, J lost 1 base, and 7 bases stayed unmatched. CDR3 size: 15 residues. Germline lookup yields CDR1 SEHNR and CDR2 FQNEAQ (reference sequence). CDR3 in DNA: TGTGCCAGCAGTAGGGCCGGGACAGGGAACACTGAAGCTTTCTTT. Translated, it gives CASSRAGTGNTEAFF.

The chain has TRBV6-5 and TRBJ1-1; perhaps TRBD1 as D (5 bases). Trimming left V 5 bases short and J 10 bases short, with 11 bases between. This CDR3 has 11 residues. The germline V gene encodes CDR1 MNHEY and CDR2 SVGAGI. Written as DNA, the CDR3 is TGTGCCAGCAGTCCCGGGGGGAGAGCTTTCTTT. Translation: CASSPGGRAFF.

The V and J genes are TRBV18 and TRBJ2-5; TRBD2 matches at 10 bases. CDR1 KGHSH and CDR2 LQKENI come from the germline V gene. The CDR3 has 14 amino acids. The V and J ends lost 4 bases and 5 bases, in that order; junction bases with no gene match: 4. The CDR3 region is CASSQREGRETQYF. The CDR3 coding sequence is TGTGCCAGCTCACAGCGGGAGGGCCGGGAGACCCAGTACTTC.

J is TRBJ1-4 and V is TRBV30; the D is unclear. The V end was cut by 0 bases, the J end by 0 bases, with 8 bases between. Germline CDR1 reads GTSNPN; CDR2 reads SVGIG (reference sequence). The CDR3 runs to 15 residues. CDR3 DNA sequence: TGTGCCTGGAGTGTACGGACTTCAACTAATGAAAAACTGTTTTTT. Its translation is CAWSVRTSTNEKLFF. The full variable domain, in which reference TRBV30 and TRBJ1-4 provide the parts outside the CDR3, is SQTIHQWPATLVQPVGSPLSLECTVEGTSNPNLYWYRQAAGRGLQLLFYSVGIGQISSEVPQNLSASRPQDRQFILSSKKLLLSDSGFYLCAWSVRTSTNEKLFFGSGTQLSVL.

The chain recombines TRBV9 with TRBJ2-1; tentative D call: TRBD2 (6 bases). Germline V lookup: CDR1 SGDLS, CDR2 YYNGEE. Trimming pared 0 bases from V and 4 bases from J, leaving 14 bases between. CDR3 length: 16 residues. CDR3 nucleotides: TGTGCCAGCAGCGTAGAGAAGGGCGGGGCTTACAATGAGCAGTTCTTC. It yields the protein CASSVEKGGAYNEQFF.

The chain combines TRBV6-5 with TRBJ2-2; 7 bases align to TRBD1. The CDR3 loop spans 15 amino acids. Germline V gene sequence: CDR1 MNHEY, CDR2 SVGAGI. Trimming took 7 bases from V and 4 from J; bases not matched to a gene: 9. This CDR3 is CASTPSTGPTGELFF. For the CDR3, the DNA is TGTGCCAGCACCCCGTCGACAGGGCCCACCGGGGAGCTGTTTTTT.

The CDR3 coding sequence is TGCGCCAGCAGTCAAAAAGTCCCGGGGAGGGGGGACACTGAAGCTTTCTTT. This encodes CASSQKVPGRGDTEAFF. The gene calls are TRBV23-1 and TRBJ1-1; weak D call: TRBD1 (6 bases). TRBV23-1 is recorded as an ORF, its role being uncertain. Trimming cost V 2 bases and J 3 bases, with 19 bases left between them. This CDR3 spans 17 amino acids.

This clone was counted once. The CDR3 DNA is TGTGCCAGTATCCCGGACTTCACCCTCCCCTATGGCTACACCTTC. It is translated as CASIPDFTLPYGYTF. V and J are TRBV19 and TRBJ1-2; D gene unclear. Per germline, CDR1 LNHDA and CDR2 SQIVND (reference sequence). There are 15 residues in the CDR3. Trimming removed 7 bases at V and 4 bases at J, with 19 bases between.

The J gene is TRBJ1-2, the V gene TRBV6-2 or TRBV6-3; perhaps TRBD1 as D (6 bases). The CDR3 has 15 amino acids. CDR1 and CDR2 (germline): MNHEY, SVGEGT. Between the trimmed V and J ends, which lost 4 bases and 3 bases, there was a span of 15 bases. The CDR3 nucleotides are TGTGCCAGCAGTTCCAGGGGCGCAGGACACTATGGCTACACCTTC. This encodes CASSSRGAGHYGYTF.

The rearrangement links TRBV18 to TRBJ1-2, with D perhaps matching TRBD1 (6 bases). The CDR3 sequence is 15 residues long. The V gene lost 2 bases and the J gene lost 8 bases, with 18 bases spanning the gap. In germline, CDR1 is KGHSH, CDR2 LQKENI. CDR3 nucleotides: TGTGCCAGCTCACCATCGATATCAGGGGAAACGGGCTACACCTTC. Amino acids: CASSPSISGETGYTF.

This clone was seen more than once but under ten times. The V and J genes are TRBV7-9 and TRBJ2-1; D might be TRBD1 (6 bases). The CDR3 covers 13 residues. The ends were cut back, 1 base at V and 7 bases at J, with 8 bases in the middle. Germline V lookup: CDR1 SEHNR, CDR2 FQNEAQ (reference sequence). The CDR3 is CASSLERGNEQFF. DNA of the CDR3: TGTGCCAGCAGCTTAGAGAGGGGGAATGAGCAGTTCTTC.

The rearrangement links TRBV7-8 to TRBJ2-7, with 10 bases that match TRBD2. Trimming at V came to 5 bases and at J to 1 base, leaving 11 bases not matched to a gene. Looked up from germline, CDR1 is SGHVS and CDR2 is FQNEAQ. There are 17 residues in the CDR3. CDR3: CASSRGTGTSASYEQYF. Here the CDR3 DNA reads TGTGCCAGCAGCCGAGGAACCGGGACTAGCGCTTCCTACGAGCAGTACTTC. Together with reference TRBV7-8 and TRBJ2-7, the CDR3 gives the full variable domain: GAGVSQSPRYKVAKRGQDVALRCDPISGHVSLFWYQQALGQGPEFLTYFQNEAQLDKSGLPSDRFFAERPEGSVSTLKIQRTQQEDSAVYLCASSRGTGTSASYEQYFGPGTRLTVT.

This rearrangement joins TRBV5-6 to TRBJ2-2; D is perhaps TRBD1 (6 bases). From germline, CDR1 is SGHDT and CDR2 YYEEEE. This CDR3 spans 13 amino acids. Trimming took off 1 base at V and 5 bases at J, with 6 bases between the two ends. CDR3 coding DNA: TGTGCCAGCAGCTTGACAGGGACCGGGGAGCTGTTTTTT. It is translated as CASSLTGTGELFF.

This clone was picked up a small number of times. CDR3 protein: CASGREKRSTDTQYF. CDR3 coding DNA: TGTGCTAGTGGTCGTGAGAAGCGGAGCACAGATACGCAGTATTTT. J is TRBJ2-3 and V is TRBV12-5, with D possibly TRBD2 on 5 matching bases. CDR3 length: 15 residues. V dropped 5 bases and J dropped 0 bases, with 12 bases sitting between them. The germline V gene has CDR1 LGHNT and CDR2 FRNRAP. The whole variable domain, remainder taken from reference TRBV12-5 and TRBJ2-3, is DARVTQTPRHKVTEMGQEVTMRCQPILGHNTVFWYRQTMMQGLELLAYFRNRAPLDDSGMPKDRFSAEMPDATLATLKIQPSEPRDSAVYFCASGREKRSTDTQYFGPGTRLTVL.